Below are 14 T cell receptor beta chains sequenced from a single sample in a study of T-cell memory formation after mild COVID-19. TCRdb re-called the 5' RACE reads through MiXCR, storing one row per CDR3 protein. The sample lists roughly 150,000 distinct CDR3 sequences; 10% to 15% were seen once. Sequencing used PBMCs or a T cell subset sorted from them (not recorded which). These receptors were taken from a man aged 18 to 30 who had mild COVID-19 (a few samples of this study predate the infection). Cell type and time point are not known.

V is TRBV12-3 or TRBV12-4 and J is TRBJ1-6, with D possibly TRBD1 on 5 matching bases. V lost 6 bases and J 7 bases, leaving 10 bases between the germline ends. The CDR3 totals 13 residues. This CDR3 reads CASSHGGNSPLHF. CDR3 DNA sequence: TGTGCCAGCAGCCATGGGGGGAATTCACCCCTCCACTTT.

The chain joins TRBV4-3 to TRBJ2-3; 10 bases line up with TRBD1. The ends lost 7 bases at V and 2 bases at J; junction bases unmatched: 6. The CDR3 totals 15 residues. Germline V gives CDR1 LGHNA, CDR2 YSLEER. The CDR3 loop reads CASTVGTGVTDTQYF. The CDR3 DNA sequence: TGCGCCAGCACGGTCGGGACAGGGGTCACAGATACGCAGTATTTT.

The table lists this clonotype with many counts. The chain employs TRBV7-6 and TRBJ2-5, with a weak D call TRBD1 (5 bases). V lost 4 bases and J 5 bases, leaving 14 bases between the germline ends. The CDR3 runs to 14 residues. Germline lookup yields CDR1 SGHVS and CDR2 FNYEAQ. CDR3 sequence reads: CASSSRPRVETQYF. The CDR3 nucleotides are TGTGCCAGCAGCTCTCGACCCAGGGTCGAGACCCAGTACTTC.

The chain couples TRBV15 to TRBJ1-1, with D possibly matching TRBD1 (5 bases). The CDR3 extends over 15 amino acids. Trimming pared 0 bases from V and 0 bases from J, leaving 8 bases between. Per germline, CDR1 LNHNV and CDR2 YYDKDF (reference sequence). The CDR3 sequence is CATSREQAMNTEAFF. CDR3 nucleotides: TGTGCCACCAGCAGAGAACAGGCGATGAACACTGAAGCTTTCTTT.

This chain joins TRBV10-3 and TRBJ1-3, with D possibly matching TRBD1 (6 bases). The CDR3 is made up of 15 amino acids. Trimming cost V 6 bases and J 4 bases, with 16 bases left between them. Germline V gives CDR1 ENHRY, CDR2 SYGVKD. The CDR3 sequence is CAISEQGGSGNTIYF. DNA of the CDR3: TGTGCCATCAGCGAACAGGGAGGTTCAGGAAACACCATATATTTT.

This clonotype was observed a few times. This chain uses TRBV12-3 or TRBV12-4 with TRBJ1-1, with D maybe TRBD1 (6 bases). The length of the CDR3 is 13 residues. Trimming pared 5 bases from V and 0 bases from J, leaving 7 bases between. The CDR3 DNA reads as TGTGCCAGCAGTGGACAGCTGAACACTGAAGCTTTCTTT. Translating gives CASSGQLNTEAFF.

As DNA, the CDR3 is TGCAGTGCTAGTACAGCCACAGATACGCAGTATTTT. Residues: CSASTATDTQYF. The chain links TRBV20-1 to TRBJ2-3, with D unclear. Trimming took 3 bases from V and 2 from J, leaving 6 bases between them. There are 12 residues in the CDR3. Germline CDR1 reads DFQATT; CDR2 reads SNEGSKA (reference sequence).

V and J are TRBV19 and TRBJ1-5; 8 bases align to TRBD1. CDR3 length equals 13 residues. Per the germline V gene, CDR1 is LNHDA and CDR2 is SQIVND (reference sequence). The V gene end was trimmed by 6 bases and the J gene end by 4 bases; junction bases not matched to a gene: 2. This CDR3 is CASSWDRNQPQHF. In DNA form, the CDR3 reads TGTGCCAGTAGCTGGGACAGGAATCAGCCCCAGCATTTT.

This clonotype ranks as medium-sized. V usage is TRBV5-1 and J usage is TRBJ2-1; D remains unclear. The germline V gene encodes CDR1 SGHRS and CDR2 YFSETQ. CDR3 length equals 15 residues. The V end was cut by 1 base, the J end by 0 bases, with 8 bases between. CDR3 nucleotides: TGCGCCAGCAGCTTGTGGGGTATCTCCTACAATGAGCAGTTCTTC. Translating it yields CASSLWGISYNEQFF.

This clonotype was observed at least ten times. The chain uses TRBV4-1 and TRBJ2-1; D ambiguous. The CDR3 is made up of 15 amino acids. The ends were cut back, 1 base at V and 7 bases at J, with 14 bases in the middle. Germline CDR1 reads MGHRA; CDR2 reads YSYEKL. In nucleotides, the CDR3 is TGCGCCAGCAGCCAAGGGCTCCTCGGTACGAATGAGCAGTTCTTC. Encoded protein: CASSQGLLGTNEQFF.

The V and J genes are TRBV28 and TRBJ1-2, with no clear D. Germline-derived CDR1 and CDR2 are MDHEN and SYDVKM. This CDR3 comprises 12 residues. Deletions cut 8 bases from V and 4 bases from J, with 11 bases between. In DNA form, the CDR3 reads TGTGCCAGCGGCAAAGAAGGCTATGGCTACACCTTC. Amino acids: CASGKEGYGYTF.

This sequence joins TRBV7-9 and TRBJ2-2, with 7 bases matching TRBD1. The CDR3 consists of 16 residues. Germline V gene sequence: CDR1 SEHNR, CDR2 FQNEAQ (reference sequence). The CDR3 protein is CAFDREAWSGTGELFF. CDR3 coding DNA: TGTGCTTTCGACAGGGAAGCGTGGTCGGGCACCGGGGAGCTGTTTTTT.

The chain's CDR3 is CASSRGLKSTDTQYF. In nucleotides, the CDR3 is TGTGCCAGCAGCCGGGGACTAAAAAGCACAGATACGCAGTATTTT. The chain recombines TRBV13 with TRBJ2-3, with TRBD2 identical over 7 bases. Losses at the gene ends were 5 bases for V and 0 bases for J; bases not matched to a gene: 5. Germline CDR1 PRHDT, CDR2 FYEKMQ (reference sequence). CDR3 length equals 15 residues.

V gene TRBV6-2 or TRBV6-3 combines with J gene TRBJ1-1; D may be TRBD1 (5 bases). Germline lookup yields CDR1 MNHEY and CDR2 SVGEGT. This CDR3 spans 13 amino acids. V shed 2 bases and J shed 4 bases, with 8 bases lying between them. The CDR3 loop is CASSYGTTTEAFF. CDR3 nucleotides: TGTGCCAGCAGTTACGGGACGACCACTGAAGCTTTCTTT.